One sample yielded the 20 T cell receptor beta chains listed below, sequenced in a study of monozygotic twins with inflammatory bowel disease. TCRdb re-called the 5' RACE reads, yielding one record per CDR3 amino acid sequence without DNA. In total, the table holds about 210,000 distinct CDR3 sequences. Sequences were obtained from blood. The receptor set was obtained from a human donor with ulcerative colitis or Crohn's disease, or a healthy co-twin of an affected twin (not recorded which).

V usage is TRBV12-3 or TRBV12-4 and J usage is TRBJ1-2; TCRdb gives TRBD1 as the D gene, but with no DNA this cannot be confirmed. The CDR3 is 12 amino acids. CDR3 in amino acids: CASRPGGYGYTF.

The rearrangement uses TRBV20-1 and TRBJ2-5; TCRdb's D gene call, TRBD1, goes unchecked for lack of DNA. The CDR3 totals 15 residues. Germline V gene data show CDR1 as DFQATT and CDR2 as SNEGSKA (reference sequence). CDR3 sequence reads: CSARDYRGRGETQYF.

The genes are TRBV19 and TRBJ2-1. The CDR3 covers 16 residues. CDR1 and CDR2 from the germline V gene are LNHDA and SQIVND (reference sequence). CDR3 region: CASSIGSSLVGNEQFF.

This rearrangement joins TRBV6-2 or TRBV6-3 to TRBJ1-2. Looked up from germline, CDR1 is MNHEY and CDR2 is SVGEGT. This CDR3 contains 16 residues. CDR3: CASSYYDRLFNYGYTF.

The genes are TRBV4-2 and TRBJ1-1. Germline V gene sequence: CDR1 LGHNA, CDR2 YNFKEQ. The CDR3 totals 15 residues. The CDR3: CASSQGMGLNTEAFF.

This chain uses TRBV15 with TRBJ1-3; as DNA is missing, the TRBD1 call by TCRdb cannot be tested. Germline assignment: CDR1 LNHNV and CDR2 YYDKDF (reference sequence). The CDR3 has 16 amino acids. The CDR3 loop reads CATSRDKTGAGNTIYF.

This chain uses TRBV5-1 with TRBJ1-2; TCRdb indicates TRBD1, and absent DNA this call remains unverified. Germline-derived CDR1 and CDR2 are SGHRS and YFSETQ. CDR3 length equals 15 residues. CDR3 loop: CASSPGQSFNYGYTF. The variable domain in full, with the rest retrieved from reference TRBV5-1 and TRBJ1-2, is KAGVTQTPRYLIKTRGQQVTLSCSPISGHRSVSWYQQTPGQGLQFLFEYFSETQRNKGNFPGRFSGRQFSNSRSEMNVSTLELGDSALYLCASSPGQSFNYGYTFGSGTRLTVV.

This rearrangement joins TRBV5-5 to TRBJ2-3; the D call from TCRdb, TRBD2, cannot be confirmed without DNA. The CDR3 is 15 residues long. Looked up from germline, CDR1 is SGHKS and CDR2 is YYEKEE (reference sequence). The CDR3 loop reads CASNWAMEGTDTQYF.

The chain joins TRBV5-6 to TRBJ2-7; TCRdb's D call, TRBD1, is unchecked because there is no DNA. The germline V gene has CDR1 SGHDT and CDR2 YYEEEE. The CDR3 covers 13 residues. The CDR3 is CASSAGTHYEQYF.

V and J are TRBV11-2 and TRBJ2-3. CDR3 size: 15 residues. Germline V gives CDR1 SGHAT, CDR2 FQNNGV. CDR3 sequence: CASSFFGGDTDTQYF.

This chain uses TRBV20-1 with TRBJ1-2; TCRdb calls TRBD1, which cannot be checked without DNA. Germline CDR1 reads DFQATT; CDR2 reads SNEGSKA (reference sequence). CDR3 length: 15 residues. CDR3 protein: CSARDPRTLRGGYTF.

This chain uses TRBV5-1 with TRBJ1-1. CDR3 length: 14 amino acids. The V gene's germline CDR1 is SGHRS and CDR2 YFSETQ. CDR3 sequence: CASSLIGENTEAFF.

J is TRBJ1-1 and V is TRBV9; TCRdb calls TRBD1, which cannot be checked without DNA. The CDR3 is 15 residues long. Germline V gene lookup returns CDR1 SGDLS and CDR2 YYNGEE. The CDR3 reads CASSVGGGLSTEAFF.

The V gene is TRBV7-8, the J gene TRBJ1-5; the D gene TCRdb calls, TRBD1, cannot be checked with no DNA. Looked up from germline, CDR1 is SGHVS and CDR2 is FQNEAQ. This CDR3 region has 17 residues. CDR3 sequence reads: CASSYQGAGFWNQPQHF. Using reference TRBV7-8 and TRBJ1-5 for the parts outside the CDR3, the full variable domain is GAGVSQSPRYKVAKRGQDVALRCDPISGHVSLFWYQQALGQGPEFLTYFQNEAQLDKSGLPSDRFFAERPEGSVSTLKIQRTQQEDSAVYLCASSYQGAGFWNQPQHFGDGTRLSIL.

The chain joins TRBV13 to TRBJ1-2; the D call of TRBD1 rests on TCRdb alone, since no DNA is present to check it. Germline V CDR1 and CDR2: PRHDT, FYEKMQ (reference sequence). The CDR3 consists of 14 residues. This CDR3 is CASSPDRFSAGYTF.

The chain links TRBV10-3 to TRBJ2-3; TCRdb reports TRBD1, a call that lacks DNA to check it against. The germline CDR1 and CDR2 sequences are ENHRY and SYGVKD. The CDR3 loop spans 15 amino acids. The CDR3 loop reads CAISESGADTDTQYF.

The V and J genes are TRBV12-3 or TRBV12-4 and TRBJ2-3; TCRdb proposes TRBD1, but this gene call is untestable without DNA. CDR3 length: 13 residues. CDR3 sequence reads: CASIKTGHNTQYF.

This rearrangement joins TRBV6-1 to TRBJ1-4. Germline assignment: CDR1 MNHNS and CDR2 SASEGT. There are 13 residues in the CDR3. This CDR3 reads CATGGARNEKLFF.

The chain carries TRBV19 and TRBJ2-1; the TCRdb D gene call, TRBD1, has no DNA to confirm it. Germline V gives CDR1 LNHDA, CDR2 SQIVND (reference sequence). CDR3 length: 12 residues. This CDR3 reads CASSRLGGEQFF.

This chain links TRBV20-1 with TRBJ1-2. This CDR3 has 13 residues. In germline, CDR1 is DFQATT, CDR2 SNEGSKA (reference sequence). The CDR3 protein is CSAPAGSNYGYTF.